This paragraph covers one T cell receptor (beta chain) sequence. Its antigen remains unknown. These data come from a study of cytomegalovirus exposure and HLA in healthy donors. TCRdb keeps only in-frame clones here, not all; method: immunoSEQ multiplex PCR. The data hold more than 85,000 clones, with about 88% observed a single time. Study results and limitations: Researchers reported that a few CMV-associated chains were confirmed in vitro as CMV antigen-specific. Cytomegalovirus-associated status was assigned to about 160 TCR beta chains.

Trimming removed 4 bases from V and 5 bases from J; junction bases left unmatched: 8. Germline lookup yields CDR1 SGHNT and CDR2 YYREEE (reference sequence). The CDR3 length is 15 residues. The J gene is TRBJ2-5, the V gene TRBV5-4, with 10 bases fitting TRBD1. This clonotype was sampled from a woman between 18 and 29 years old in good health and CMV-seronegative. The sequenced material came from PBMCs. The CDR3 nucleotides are TGTGCCAGCAGCCCGGGACAGGGGATGGGGGAGACCCAGTACTTC. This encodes CASSPGQGMGETQYF.